This TCR beta chain was identified during a study of T cell clonotyping in hematopoietic cell transplantation. Data came from immunoSEQ multiplex PCR; TCRdb stores just in-frame clones and leaves some out. The profile shows 3,200 or so clones, roughly 57% of them singletons. Recipients were bled about 28 days pretransplant and at posttransplant days 30, 100, 180. After removal of 6 bases from V and 4 bases from J, the junction contained 11 bases not matched to a gene. Per germline, CDR1 SGHRS and CDR2 YFSETQ. The CDR3 has 15 residues. The material was peripheral blood mononuclear cells, obtained 30 days after allogeneic stem cell transplant. The TCR comes from a female patient between 30 and 40 years old who had an allogeneic stem cell transplant, so T cells may come from the graft donor. Some clones in this sample may be carry-over from other donors' samples. This chain connects TRBV5-1 to TRBJ1-2, with 8 bases lining up with TRBD1. The CDR3 DNA reads TGCGCCAGCAACCTTGGTACTGACAGGGGCTATGGCTACACCTTC. Its protein product is CASNLGTDRGYGYTF. Variable domain in full (rest from reference TRBV5-1 and TRBJ1-2): KAGVTQTPRYLIKTRGQQVTLSCSPISGHRSVSWYQQTPGQGLQFLFEYFSETQRNKGNFPGRFSGRQFSNSRSEMNVSTLELGDSALYLCASNLGTDRGYGYTFGSGTRLTVV.